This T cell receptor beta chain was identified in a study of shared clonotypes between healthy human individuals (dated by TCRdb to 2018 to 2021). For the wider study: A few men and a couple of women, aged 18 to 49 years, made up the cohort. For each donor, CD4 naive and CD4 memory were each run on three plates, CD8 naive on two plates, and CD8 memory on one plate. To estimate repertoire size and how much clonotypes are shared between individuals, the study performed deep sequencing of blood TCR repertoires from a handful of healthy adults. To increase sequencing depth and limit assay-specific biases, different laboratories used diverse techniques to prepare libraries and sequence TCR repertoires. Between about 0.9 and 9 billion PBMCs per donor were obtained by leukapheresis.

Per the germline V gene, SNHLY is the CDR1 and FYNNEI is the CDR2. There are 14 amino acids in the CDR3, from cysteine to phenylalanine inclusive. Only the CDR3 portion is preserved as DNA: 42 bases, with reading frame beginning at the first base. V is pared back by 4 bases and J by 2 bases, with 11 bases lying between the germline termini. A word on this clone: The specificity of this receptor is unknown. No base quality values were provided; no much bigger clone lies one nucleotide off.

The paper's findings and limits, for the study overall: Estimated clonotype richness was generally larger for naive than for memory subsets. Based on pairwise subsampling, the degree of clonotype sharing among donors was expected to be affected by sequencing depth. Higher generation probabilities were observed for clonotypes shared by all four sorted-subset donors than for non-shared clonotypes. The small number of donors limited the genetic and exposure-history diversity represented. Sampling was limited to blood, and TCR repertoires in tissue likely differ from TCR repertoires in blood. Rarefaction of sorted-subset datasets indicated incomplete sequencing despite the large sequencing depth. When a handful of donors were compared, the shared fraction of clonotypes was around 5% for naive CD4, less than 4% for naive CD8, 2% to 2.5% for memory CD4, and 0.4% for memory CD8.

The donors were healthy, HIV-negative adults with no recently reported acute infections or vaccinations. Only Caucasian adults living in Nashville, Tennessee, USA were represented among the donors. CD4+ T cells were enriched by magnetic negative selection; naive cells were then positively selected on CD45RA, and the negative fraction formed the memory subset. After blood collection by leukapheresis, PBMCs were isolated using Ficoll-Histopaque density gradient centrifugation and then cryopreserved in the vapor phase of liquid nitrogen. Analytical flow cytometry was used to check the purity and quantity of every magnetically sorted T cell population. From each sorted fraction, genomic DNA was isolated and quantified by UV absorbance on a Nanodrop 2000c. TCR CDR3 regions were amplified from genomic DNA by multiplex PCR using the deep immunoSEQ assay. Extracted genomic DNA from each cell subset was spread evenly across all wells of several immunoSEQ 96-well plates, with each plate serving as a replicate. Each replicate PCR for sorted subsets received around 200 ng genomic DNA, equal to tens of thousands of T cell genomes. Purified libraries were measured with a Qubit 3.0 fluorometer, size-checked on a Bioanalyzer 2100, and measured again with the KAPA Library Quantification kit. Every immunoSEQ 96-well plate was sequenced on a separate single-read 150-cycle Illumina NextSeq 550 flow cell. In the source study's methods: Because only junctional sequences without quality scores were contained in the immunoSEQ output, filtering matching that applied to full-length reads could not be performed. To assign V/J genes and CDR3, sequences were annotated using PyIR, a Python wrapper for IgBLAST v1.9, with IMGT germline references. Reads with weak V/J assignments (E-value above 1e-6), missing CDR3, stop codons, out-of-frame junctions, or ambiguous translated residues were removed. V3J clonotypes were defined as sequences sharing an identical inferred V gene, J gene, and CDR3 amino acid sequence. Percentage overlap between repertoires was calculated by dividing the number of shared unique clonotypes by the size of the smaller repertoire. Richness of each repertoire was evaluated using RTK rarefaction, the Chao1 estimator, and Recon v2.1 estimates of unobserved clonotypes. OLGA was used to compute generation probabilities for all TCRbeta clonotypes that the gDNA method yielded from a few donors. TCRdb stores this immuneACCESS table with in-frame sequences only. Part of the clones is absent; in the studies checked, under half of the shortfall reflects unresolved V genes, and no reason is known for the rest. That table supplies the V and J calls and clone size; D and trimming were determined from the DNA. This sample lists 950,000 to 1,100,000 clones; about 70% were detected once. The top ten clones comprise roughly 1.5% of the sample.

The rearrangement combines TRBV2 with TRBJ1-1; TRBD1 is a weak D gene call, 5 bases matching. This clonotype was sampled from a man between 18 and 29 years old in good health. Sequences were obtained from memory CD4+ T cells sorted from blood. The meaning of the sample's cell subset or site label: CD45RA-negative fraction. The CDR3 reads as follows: CASSVGRANTEAFF. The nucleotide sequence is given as TGTGCCAGCAGTGTTGGCAGGGCAAACACTGAAGCTTTCTTT.